The 24 T cell receptor beta chains presented below share a single source sample, sequenced in a study of control samples from healthy donors and cancer patients. The table came from immunoSEQ multiplex PCR; TCRdb's copy has only in-frame clones and leaves some out. The table lists about 170,000 clones, around 90% of them singletons. Material for sequencing was blood. These receptor sequences come from a man younger than 45 in good health.

The chain combines TRBV25-1 with TRBJ1-1; D gene uncertain. The germline V gene has CDR1 MGHDK and CDR2 SYGVNS. Trimming removed 6 bases at V and 4 bases at J, with 9 bases between. CDR3 size: 12 residues. The CDR3 bases are TGTGCCAGCAGAACGACGGCCACTGAAGCTTTCTTT. It encodes CASRTTATEAFF.

The chain carries TRBV11-2 and TRBJ2-7, with 9 bases aligning to TRBD1. Trimming cost V 2 bases and J 2 bases; bases outside gene matches: 4. From germline, CDR1 is SGHAT and CDR2 FQNNGV. The CDR3 loop spans 15 amino acids. The CDR3 loop is CASSLTGQGTYEQYF. CDR3 DNA sequence: TGTGCCAGCAGCTTAACGGGACAGGGAACCTACGAGCAGTACTTC.

The genes are TRBV6-5 and TRBJ1-2; 9 bases are shared with TRBD1. CDR1 and CDR2 (germline): MNHEY, SVGAGI. The CDR3 runs to 15 residues. V lost 10 bases and J lost 5; bases outside the gene matches: 14. In DNA form, the CDR3 reads TGTGCCACTTCCGGGACAGGGCAACCTTTTTATGGCTACACCTTC. Encoded protein: CATSGTGQPFYGYTF.

The V call is TRBV7-9, the J call TRBJ1-2; D is unresolved. The germline gives CDR1 SEHNR, CDR2 FQNEAQ (reference sequence). There are 16 residues in the CDR3. The germline V and J ends were trimmed by 4 bases and 2 bases, with 17 bases remaining between them. The CDR3: CASSYLGGGRNYGYTF. DNA for the CDR3: TGTGCCAGCAGCTATTTAGGTGGAGGGAGGAACTATGGCTACACCTTC.

This chain joins TRBV7-3 and TRBJ1-3; D uncertain. V gave up 5 bases and J gave up 0 bases, with 14 bases separating them. Per germline, CDR1 SGHTA and CDR2 FQGTGA. The CDR3 runs 16 residues. The CDR3 DNA reads as TGTGCCAGCAGCGCAGGAAGTACTTCCTCTGGAAACACCATATATTTT. It translates to CASSAGSTSSGNTIYF.

The sample holds a few counts of this clone. The rearrangement uses TRBV10-3 and TRBJ2-4; no clear D. Germline V CDR1 and CDR2: ENHRY, SYGVKD. The CDR3 has 14 residues. V shed 0 bases and J shed 0 bases, with 3 bases lying between them. The DNA of the CDR3 is TGTGCCATCAGTGAGTCCGAAGCCAAAAACATTCAGTACTTC. The encoded protein is CAISESEAKNIQYF.

The J gene is TRBJ2-5, the V gene TRBV5-6; D uncertain. The germline gives CDR1 SGHDT, CDR2 YYEEEE. V was trimmed by 3 bases and J by 6 bases, leaving 9 bases between them. The CDR3 spans 12 residues. CDR3 bases: TGTGCCAGCAGCTCGAGCCGACAGACCCAGTACTTC. Protein sequence: CASSSSRQTQYF.

The J gene is TRBJ1-2, the V gene TRBV6-5; 9 nucleotides align to TRBD1. V trimming: 2 bases; J trimming: 8 bases; junction bases outside the gene matches: 12. Per the germline V gene, CDR1 is MNHEY and CDR2 is SVGAGI. The length of the CDR3 is 16 residues. The CDR3 region is CASSYAEGQGLLGYTF. Here the CDR3 DNA reads TGTGCCAGCAGTTACGCGGAGGGACAGGGATTGTTGGGCTACACCTTC.

This rearrangement joins TRBV18 to TRBJ1-2; 7 positions match TRBD1. V trimming: 3 bases; J trimming: 1 base; junction bases outside the gene matches: 20. The CDR3 is made up of 20 amino acids. The germline V gene encodes CDR1 KGHSH and CDR2 LQKENI. Here the CDR3 DNA reads TGTGCCAGCTCACCCCCCAGGGTGCCCCCTGACAGGGCCAATAACTATGGCTACACCTTC. Protein sequence: CASSPPRVPPDRANNYGYTF.

The gene calls are TRBV2 and TRBJ2-4; unclear D gene. Germline lookup yields CDR1 SNHLY and CDR2 FYNNEI. The CDR3 covers 12 residues. The ends were cut back, 0 bases at V and 9 bases at J, with 6 bases in the middle. CDR3 protein: CASSEANVIQYF. In nucleotides, the CDR3 is TGTGCCAGCAGTGAAGCGAATGTCATTCAGTACTTC. Using reference TRBV2 and TRBJ2-4 for the parts outside the CDR3, the full variable domain is EPEVTQTPSHQVTQMGQEVILRCVPISNHLYFYWYRQILGQKVEFLVSFYNNEISEKSEIFDDQFSVERPDGSNFTLKIRSTKLEDSAMYFCASSEANVIQYFGAGTRLSVL.

V is TRBV3-1 (or the pseudogene TRBV3-2) and J is TRBJ1-2; D might be TRBD1 (6 bases). With 4 bases removed from V and 8 bases from J, the gap between germline ends came to 11 bases. Looked up from germline, CDR1 is LGHDT and CDR2 is YNNKEL (reference sequence). The CDR3 extends over 12 amino acids. Here the CDR3 DNA reads TGTGCCAGCAGCCTAGGGACATTAGGCTACACCTTC. Its protein is CASSLGTLGYTF.

The chain is built from TRBV27 and TRBJ2-1; 14 bases map to TRBD2. Germline V gene sequence: CDR1 MNHEY, CDR2 SMNVEV (reference sequence). The CDR3 spans 16 residues. V gave up 10 bases and J gave up 1 base; unmatched junction bases: 6. The CDR3 is CATWTSGRRSYNEQFF. In DNA, the CDR3 is TGTGCCACTTGGACTAGCGGGAGGCGGTCCTACAATGAGCAGTTCTTC.

The chain employs TRBV7-3 and TRBJ2-2; 7 nucleotides match TRBD2. Per the germline V gene, CDR1 is SGHTA and CDR2 is FQGTGA. The trim removed 5 bases at V and 4 bases at J, leaving 4 bases unmatched. The CDR3 extends over 14 amino acids. The CDR3: CASSRAGFTGELFF. The CDR3, as DNA: TGTGCCAGCAGCCGAGCGGGGTTCACCGGGGAGCTGTTTTTT.

The rearrangement uses TRBV7-2 and TRBJ1-2; D remains unclear. The V end was cut by 3 bases, the J end by 5 bases, with 13 bases between. The CDR3 covers 14 residues. Germline V gene sequence: CDR1 SGHTA, CDR2 FQGNSA. The CDR3 nucleotides read TGTGCCAGCAGCTTTGTCAGCCCAATTTATGGCTACACCTTC. Residues: CASSFVSPIYGYTF.

This chain links TRBV18 with TRBJ2-7, with D possibly matching TRBD1 (5 bases). Germline V gene lookup returns CDR1 KGHSH and CDR2 LQKENI. This CDR3 has 13 amino acids. Between the trimmed V and J ends, which lost 0 bases and 5 bases, there was a span of 8 bases. This chain's CDR3 is CASSPPGLDEQYF. The DNA for the CDR3 is TGTGCCAGCTCACCACCGGGGCTGGACGAGCAGTACTTC.

This chain links TRBV14 with TRBJ1-2; no definite D call. CDR1 and CDR2 from the germline V gene are SGHDN and FVKESK. CDR3 size: 14 residues. Trimming left V 0 bases short and J 7 bases short, with 12 bases between. The DNA for the CDR3 is TGTGCCAGCAGCCAAGATACCGGATTGAGTGGCTACACCTTC. The encoded protein is CASSQDTGLSGYTF.

The chain carries TRBV15 and TRBJ1-1; tentatively, D is TRBD1 (6 bases). Germline V lookup: CDR1 LNHNV, CDR2 YYDKDF (reference sequence). CDR3 length: 15 amino acids. V lost 0 bases and J lost 7, with 15 bases in between. The CDR3 DNA reads TGTGCCACCAGCAGAGATCTTGGGGGCGGGGGTGAAGCTTTCTTT. This encodes CATSRDLGGGGEAFF.

The V call is TRBV30, the J call TRBJ2-7; maybe TRBD2 (5 bases). Germline loops: CDR1 GTSNPN, CDR2 SVGIG (reference sequence). The CDR3 spans 12 residues. V lost 5 bases to trimming and J lost 5 bases, with 13 bases between them. CDR3 bases: TGTGCCTGGGAAAGCTCGGGGAACGAGCAGTACTTC. Translated, it gives CAWESSGNEQYF.

The V and J genes are TRBV5-1 and TRBJ1-1; D call uncertain. Germline-derived CDR1 and CDR2 are SGHRS and YFSETQ. The CDR3 sequence is 16 residues long. V lost 6 bases and J lost 5, with 23 bases in between. The chain's CDR3 is CASTRRARGEDTEAFF. The CDR3 region has the DNA TGCGCCAGCACCCGACGGGCCCGCGGGGAGGATACTGAAGCTTTCTTT.

This clone was seen just once. Here the CDR3 reads CASSTWTAQNIQYF. DNA of the CDR3: TGTGCCAGCAGCACGTGGACAGCTCAAAACATTCAGTACTTC. The chain recombines TRBV11-1 with TRBJ2-4; tentatively, D is TRBD1 (6 bases). Germline loops: CDR1 SGHAT, CDR2 FQDESV (reference sequence). The CDR3 is 14 residues long. V was trimmed by 5 bases and J by 5 bases, leaving 13 bases between them. The variable domain in full, with the rest retrieved from reference TRBV11-1 and TRBJ2-4, is EAEVAQSPRYKITEKSQAVAFWCDPISGHATLYWYRQILGQGPELLVQFQDESVVDDSQLPKDRFSAERLKGVDSTLKIQPAELGDSAMYLCASSTWTAQNIQYFGAGTRLSVL.

The genes are TRBV7-8 and TRBJ2-7; no reliable D call. There are 12 residues in the CDR3. Trimming pared 5 bases from V and 8 bases from J, leaving 13 bases between. Germline-derived CDR1 and CDR2 are SGHVS and FQNEAQ. The CDR3 region has the DNA TGTGCCAGCAGCCCCCCTTTGAGTCAGCAGTACTTC. Its protein product is CASSPPLSQQYF.

This clone was detected only a few times. The chain uses TRBV29-1 and TRBJ2-7, with 9 nucleotides matching TRBD2. Unmatched junction bases numbered 10, after V lost 7 bases and J lost 3 bases. This CDR3 is 14 amino acids long. Per germline, CDR1 SQVTM and CDR2 ANQGSEA. The CDR3 sequence: CSASRLAGIYEQYF. The CDR3 DNA reads as TGCAGCGCCTCGCGGCTAGCGGGAATCTACGAGCAGTACTTC.

The chain is built from TRBV5-6 and TRBJ1-4; 8 bases agree with TRBD1. V lost 5 bases to trimming and J lost 16 bases; unmatched junction nucleotides: 10. The germline V gene has CDR1 SGHDT and CDR2 YYEEEE. CDR3 length: 12 amino acids. For the CDR3, the DNA is TGTGCCAGCAGTTTAGGGACCGACAGGGGGTTTTTT. Protein sequence: CASSLGTDRGFF.

This sequence joins TRBV2 and TRBJ1-6; 9 bases align to TRBD1. V trimming: 6 bases; J trimming: 0 bases; junction bases outside the gene matches: 6. The CDR3 is made up of 17 amino acids. Germline V lookup: CDR1 SNHLY, CDR2 FYNNEI. In nucleotides, the CDR3 is TGTGCCAGCAGACAGGGGGCGCCGAGCTCCTATAATTCACCCCTCCACTTT. It yields the protein CASRQGAPSSYNSPLHF.